This T cell receptor (beta chain) stems from a study of blood T cells in healthy people across ages. Study-level results: The study found TCR beta diversity correlated strongly with naive T cell percentage. Higher diversity and more naive CD4+ cells were features of long-lived donors, compared to aged donors.

A J-beta primer mix and a sample-barcoded 5' primer were used in a second PCR of about 7 to 12 cycles. Each of the samples gave a minimum of 2.5 million paired-end reads that contained CDR3. TCRdb re-analysed the 5' RACE reads in MiXCR, keeping a single row per CDR3 protein. In the table there are about 970,000 distinct CDR3 sequences, around 54% of which are singletons. This CDR3 spans 15 amino acids. Trimming removed 2 bases at V and 11 bases at J, with 16 bases between. Germline loops: CDR1 SGHTA, CDR2 FQGTGA. Details on this clonotype: The antigen is not known.

Sequences were obtained from blood. The V gene is TRBV7-3, the J gene TRBJ1-6, with D uncertain. The sequence was obtained from a woman aged 60-70 years in good health. The CDR3 is CASSLGPSQNAPLHF. The CDR3 nucleotides are TGTGCCAGCAGCTTAGGCCCCAGCCAAAATGCACCCCTCCACTTT.